This passage covers 9 T cell receptor beta chains from one sample sequenced in a study of cytomegalovirus exposure and HLA in healthy donors. TCRdb's table, derived via immunoSEQ multiplex PCR, lists solely in-frame clones and lacks some. The sample yields some 110,000 clones, around nine tenths seen once. Material for sequencing was PBMCs. Receptor source: a man younger than 30 in good health and CMV-seropositive.

This clone was counted only a few times. J is TRBJ1-3 and V is TRBV4-3; TRBD1 matches 7 bases. CDR3 length: 18 residues. The germline V gene has CDR1 LGHNA and CDR2 YSLEER. J lost 0 bases, V lost 0 bases, and 8 bases had no gene match. CDR3 sequence: CASSQDRTGTTSGNTIYF. CDR3 in DNA: TGCGCCAGCAGCCAAGACAGGACAGGTACAACCTCTGGAAACACCATATATTTT.

The chain has TRBV25-1 and TRBJ2-7, with TRBD2 matching 7 bases. Germline V CDR1 and CDR2: MGHDK, SYGVNS. This CDR3 has 11 residues. Trimming cost V 7 bases and J 4 bases; bases outside gene matches: 1. CDR3 nucleotide sequence: TGTGCCAGCACGGGGGGTTACGAGCAGTACTTC. Residues: CASTGGYEQYF.

CDR3 in DNA: TGCAGCGTTGAAGGAGCGGGGGGACGCACAGATACGCAGTATTTT. Translation gives CSVEGAGGRTDTQYF. This chain links TRBV29-1 with TRBJ2-3, with 9 bases that match TRBD2. This CDR3 comprises 15 residues. In germline, CDR1 is SQVTM, CDR2 ANQGSEA. V lost 1 base, J lost 1 base, and 3 bases stayed unmatched.

This chain links TRBV7-9 with TRBJ1-4; 8 nucleotides agree with TRBD1. This CDR3 comprises 18 residues. Trimming removed 4 bases from V and 7 bases from J; junction bases left unmatched: 17. Germline V lookup: CDR1 SEHNR, CDR2 FQNEAQ (reference sequence). The CDR3 loop is CASSSTDPGQAPLEKLFF. DNA for the CDR3: TGTGCCAGCAGCTCAACAGACCCGGGACAGGCCCCCCTTGAAAAACTGTTTTTT.

This chain uses TRBV23-1 with TRBJ2-1; TRBD1 might be the D (6 bases). TRBV23-1 is sorted into the ORF group, with uncertain function. The CDR3 is 17 residues long. Trimming pared 2 bases from V and 2 bases from J, leaving 16 bases between. CDR3 sequence (DNA): TGCGCCAGCAGTCAAGCGGACAGCCAGGGACCCTACAATGAGCAGTTCTTC. Encoded protein: CASSQADSQGPYNEQFF.

J is TRBJ2-7 and V is TRBV5-8; the match to TRBD2 covers 8 bases. The CDR3 covers 17 residues. V lost 0 bases, J lost 7 bases, and 15 bases stayed unmatched. Germline V gene data show CDR1 as SGHTS and CDR2 as YDEGEE. Here the CDR3 DNA reads TGTGCCAGCAGCTTGGCCTCCCCGGGGGGGATATCCCTTGAGCAGTACTTC. This codes for CASSLASPGGISLEQYF.

V is TRBV6-1 and J is TRBJ1-2, with 8 bases fitting TRBD1. Germline assignment: CDR1 MNHNS and CDR2 SASEGT. This CDR3 spans 13 amino acids. The trim removed 6 bases at V and 8 bases at J, leaving 8 bases unmatched. The CDR3 DNA is TGTGCCAGCAGGGGGACAGGACCCCCGGGCTACACCTTC. It codes for CASRGTGPPGYTF.

The chain combines TRBV28 with TRBJ2-5, with TRBD2 identical over 10 bases. The length of the CDR3 is 17 residues. V shed 3 bases, J shed 0 bases, and the junction held 7 bases outside the gene matches. Germline values: CDR1 MDHEN, CDR2 SYDVKM. This CDR3 is CASSFSLAGGNQETQYF. As DNA, the CDR3 is TGTGCCAGCAGTTTCTCATTAGCGGGGGGAAACCAAGAGACCCAGTACTTC.

The chain couples TRBV6-5 to TRBJ1-2; 11 nucleotides agree with TRBD1. The CDR3 spans 16 residues. Germline loops: CDR1 MNHEY, CDR2 SVGAGI. J lost 3 bases, V lost 3 bases, and 6 bases had no gene match. The CDR3 DNA sequence: TGTGCCAGCAGTTATCTCAGGACAGGGGGCGACTATGGCTACACCTTC. This codes for CASSYLRTGGDYGYTF.